The 30 T cell receptor beta chains listed next were all sequenced from one sample in a study of cytotoxic CD8 clonotypes in ibrutinib-treated CLL (dated by TCRdb to 2020 to 2022). Libraries were made using the immunoSEQ multiplex PCR assay. This is the immuneACCESS table as TCRdb keeps it, with only in-frame sequences that have V and J called. A part of the clones is gone; compared with another copy, unresolved V genes explain less than half, and the rest is unexplained. This sample lists 15,000 to 20,000 clones; about 70% were detected once. The top ten hold 15% to 20% of the sample. Sequenced material: PBMCs, taken before ibrutinib treatment. The receptors stem from a human donor with chronic lymphocytic leukemia.

Comments on this clone: In the same sample, other DNA sequences code for this CDR3. This chain connects TRBV7-9 to TRBJ1-3; D not certain. Trimming stripped 0 bases from V and 4 bases from J, with 7 bases between. CDR3 length equals 14 residues. Looked up from germline, CDR1 is SEHNR and CDR2 is FQNEAQ (reference sequence). This chain's CDR3 is CASSLAGRGNTIYF. CDR3 DNA sequence: TGTGCCAGCAGCTTAGCTGGGCGCGGAAACACCATATATTTT.

J is TRBJ1-1 and V is TRBV10-3; D might be TRBD1 (5 bases). The germline gives CDR1 ENHRY, CDR2 SYGVKD. V lost 6 bases, J lost 8 bases, and 19 bases lay in between. The CDR3 has 14 residues. The CDR3 bases are TGTGCCATCAGGGCCGGGACCACCGGGATGGAAGCTTTCTTT. It encodes CAIRAGTTGMEAFF.

This chain links TRBV5-1 with TRBJ2-1; D call uncertain. Deletions cut 3 bases from V and 6 bases from J, with 10 bases between. The germline CDR1 and CDR2 sequences are SGHRS and YFSETQ. CDR3 length: 13 residues. Written as DNA, the CDR3 is TGCGCCAGCAGCTCTTTCACTGGCAATGAGCAGTTCTTC. Residues: CASSSFTGNEQFF.

The V gene is TRBV2, the J gene TRBJ1-4, with TRBD1 identical over 9 bases. Germline CDR1 SNHLY, CDR2 FYNNEI. The CDR3 totals 14 residues. The ends lost 8 bases at V and 8 bases at J; junction bases unmatched: 9. Here the CDR3 reads CASCYRGLWEKLFF. The CDR3 DNA sequence: TGTGCCAGCTGCTACAGGGGGCTATGGGAAAAACTGTTTTTT.

The chain links TRBV19 to TRBJ2-3; no clear D. Germline values: CDR1 LNHDA, CDR2 SQIVND (reference sequence). Trimming stripped 3 bases from V and 3 bases from J, with 13 bases between. This CDR3 is built from 15 residues. The CDR3 reads CASSIGSQVTDTQYF. DNA for the CDR3: TGTGCCAGTAGTATCGGGTCTCAGGTGACAGATACGCAGTATTTT.

A few counts support this clone. The chain joins TRBV7-3 to TRBJ1-1, with 8 nucleotides matching TRBD1. From germline, CDR1 is SGHTA and CDR2 FQGTGA. This CDR3 region has 18 residues. V trimming: 2 bases; J trimming: 1 base; junction bases outside the gene matches: 12. CDR3 loop: CASSLGPGGARTNTEAFF. CDR3 nucleotide sequence: TGTGCCAGCAGCTTAGGGCCAGGGGGCGCGAGGACGAACACTGAAGCTTTCTTT.

This clone has a single count. The CDR3 sequence is CASSLARSSPEAFF. In nucleotides, the CDR3 is TGTGCCAGCAGCTTAGCGCGCAGCTCCCCTGAAGCTTTCTTT. The V call is TRBV7-8, the J call TRBJ1-1; no clear D gene. There are 14 residues in the CDR3. Trimming left V 0 bases short and J 6 bases short, with 11 bases between. Per germline, CDR1 SGHVS and CDR2 FQNEAQ.

This clone was picked up a small number of times. The gene calls are TRBV10-3 and TRBJ2-1; maybe TRBD2 (5 bases). Looked up from germline, CDR1 is ENHRY and CDR2 is SYGVKD. The CDR3 covers 12 residues. Trimming pared 5 bases from V and 6 bases from J, leaving 8 bases between. The CDR3 protein is CAISSGSNEQFF. CDR3 nucleotides: TGTGCCATCAGTAGCGGTAGCAATGAGCAGTTCTTC.

This chain connects TRBV5-8 to TRBJ2-2; 9 bases are shared with TRBD1. The J segment lost 4 bases and the V segment lost 3 bases, leaving 4 bases of the junction unmatched. Germline V CDR1 and CDR2: SGHTS, YDEGEE. The CDR3 totals 15 residues. This chain's CDR3 is CASSYEDRGTGELFF. CDR3 DNA: TGTGCCAGCAGCTATGAGGACAGGGGCACCGGGGAGCTGTTTTTT. Full variable domain (missing parts from reference TRBV5-8 and TRBJ2-2): EAGVTQSPTHLIKTRGQQATLRCSPISGHTSVYWYQQALGLGLQFLLWYDEGEERNRGNFPPRFSGRQFPNYSSELNVNALELEDSALYLCASSYEDRGTGELFFGEGSRLTVL.

This clone came up once. The chain is built from TRBV4-3 and TRBJ2-7, with 10 bases that match TRBD1. The CDR3 runs 15 residues. Germline assignment: CDR1 LGHNA and CDR2 YSLEER. Losses at the gene ends were 1 base for V and 0 bases for J; bases not matched to a gene: 0. In DNA form, the CDR3 reads TGCGCCAGCAGCCAAGGACAGGGGGCCTCCTACGAGCAGTACTTC. Translation: CASSQGQGASYEQYF.

The chain employs TRBV4-2 and TRBJ2-6; D possibly corresponds to TRBD1 (6 bases). Germline lookup yields CDR1 LGHNA and CDR2 YNFKEQ. The CDR3 runs 15 residues. The V gene lost 7 bases and the J gene lost 1 base, with 11 bases spanning the gap. This CDR3 is CASNNRDSGANVLTF. CDR3 coding DNA: TGTGCCAGCAACAACAGGGATTCTGGGGCCAACGTCCTGACTTTC.

This chain connects TRBV19 to TRBJ2-3; 7 bases are shared with TRBD1. Germline values: CDR1 LNHDA, CDR2 SQIVND (reference sequence). The CDR3 has 13 amino acids. Germline trimming cut 8 bases from V and 3 bases from J; bases unmatched to any gene: 5. In DNA, the CDR3 is TGTGCCAGTCGAGACAGGGTGACAGATACGCAGTATTTT. This encodes CASRDRVTDTQYF. Full variable domain (rest looked up from reference TRBV19 and TRBJ2-3): DGGITQSPKYLFRKEGQNVTLSCEQNLNHDAMYWYRQDPGQGLRLIYYSQIVNDFQKGDIAEGYSVSREKKESFPLTVTSAQKNPTAFYLCASRDRVTDTQYFGPGTRLTVL.

The chain joins TRBV11-2 to TRBJ1-2; D remains unclear. CDR1 and CDR2 from the germline V gene are SGHAT and FQNNGV. The CDR3 has 13 residues. V lost 1 base and J lost 7, with 10 bases in between. The CDR3 region is CASSLVLGVGYTF. The CDR3 nucleotides read TGTGCCAGCAGCTTAGTGTTGGGTGTTGGCTACACCTTC.

The chain uses TRBV7-3 and TRBJ2-3; D gene uncertain. CDR1 and CDR2 (germline): SGHTA, FQGTGA. Trimming left V 5 bases short and J 4 bases short, with 7 bases between. The length of the CDR3 is 12 residues. The CDR3 DNA follows: TGTGCCAGCAGCCGGACCCCAGATACGCAGTATTTT. Its translation is CASSRTPDTQYF.

The chain carries TRBV15 and TRBJ1-2; D not certain. Trimming stripped 5 bases from V and 1 base from J, with 20 bases between. There are 17 residues in the CDR3. From germline, CDR1 is LNHNV and CDR2 YYDKDF (reference sequence). This CDR3 reads CATSLLPMTSLNYGYTF. The CDR3 DNA sequence: TGTGCCACCAGCCTCCTTCCAATGACCAGCCTTAACTATGGCTACACCTTC. Variable domain in full (rest from reference TRBV15 and TRBJ1-2): DAMVIQNPRYQVTQFGKPVTLSCSQTLNHNVMYWYQQKSSQAPKLLFHYYDKDFNNEADTPDNFQSRRPNTSFCFLDIRSPGLGDTAMYLCATSLLPMTSLNYGYTFGSGTRLTVV.

The chain links TRBV9 to TRBJ2-1; 7 bases map to TRBD1. CDR1 SGDLS and CDR2 YYNGEE come from the germline V gene. V trimming: 4 bases; J trimming: 5 bases; junction bases outside the gene matches: 9. CDR3 length: 15 amino acids. The CDR3 here is CASSPIGTANNEQFF. CDR3 coding DNA: TGTGCCAGCAGCCCAATAGGGACAGCAAACAATGAGCAGTTCTTC.

This rearrangement joins TRBV19 to TRBJ2-7; D tentatively reads TRBD1 or TRBD2 (6 bases each). The V end was cut by 5 bases, the J end by 7 bases, with 15 bases between. Germline lookup yields CDR1 LNHDA and CDR2 SQIVND (reference sequence). This CDR3 is built from 13 residues. CDR3 in DNA: TGTGCCAGTAGTCCCCGGGGGCGCGGGGAGCAGTACTTC. Its protein product is CASSPRGRGEQYF.

The chain carries TRBV18 and TRBJ1-6, with a weak D call TRBD1 (6 bases). CDR1 KGHSH and CDR2 LQKENI come from the germline V gene. The CDR3 length is 15 residues. V was trimmed by 5 bases and J by 3 bases, leaving 11 bases between them. Here the CDR3 reads CASSSQGDYNSPLHF. DNA for the CDR3: TGTGCCAGCTCATCACAGGGCGACTATAATTCACCCCTCCACTTT.

This chain uses TRBV5-1 with TRBJ1-6; unclear D gene. The CDR3 is 16 amino acids. Trimming cost V 3 bases and J 1 base, with 11 bases left between them. The germline V gene has CDR1 SGHRS and CDR2 YFSETQ. This CDR3 reads CASSSGVLSYNSPLHF. CDR3 nucleotide sequence: TGCGCCAGCAGCTCCGGAGTTTTGTCCTATAATTCACCCCTCCACTTT.

This chain links TRBV30 with TRBJ1-2; the D is unclear. CDR1 is GTSNPN, CDR2 SVGIG, per germline (reference sequence). This CDR3 has 16 amino acids. The V end lost 5 bases, the J end lost 1 base, and 20 bases lay between the germline ends. The CDR3 bases are TGTGCCTGGGTTAGGACGGAACGGGGAAATAACTATGGCTACACCTTC. Its protein is CAWVRTERGNNYGYTF.

The chain couples TRBV10-3 to TRBJ2-3; D might be TRBD2 (6 bases). The germline CDR1 and CDR2 sequences are ENHRY and SYGVKD. V gave up 10 bases and J gave up 5 bases, with 16 bases separating them. The CDR3 is made up of 13 amino acids. In nucleotides, the CDR3 is TGTGCCACAACTTTCGGGGGAATAGATACGCAGTATTTT. This translates into CATTFGGIDTQYF.

This clone has more than one count but fewer than ten. J is TRBJ2-5 and V is TRBV18; D remains unclear. Deletions cut 2 bases from V and 2 bases from J, with 15 bases between. Germline assignment: CDR1 KGHSH and CDR2 LQKENI. This CDR3 has 16 amino acids. The CDR3 region is CASSPKILELQETQYF. CDR3 nucleotides: TGTGCCAGCTCACCAAAAATTCTCGAGTTACAAGAGACCCAGTACTTC.

The chain employs TRBV20-1 and TRBJ2-5, with unresolved D. The CDR3 consists of 11 residues. Trimming left V 3 bases short and J 3 bases short, with 5 bases between. Per the germline V gene, CDR1 is DFQATT and CDR2 is SNEGSKA (reference sequence). CDR3 nucleotide sequence: TGCAGTGCTAGTGCCAAAGAGACCCAGTACTTC. Encoded protein: CSASAKETQYF.

The chain recombines TRBV10-1 with TRBJ1-4; 8 bases agree with TRBD1. Germline CDR1 is WNHNN and CDR2 is SYGVQD (reference sequence). This CDR3 region has 14 residues. V shed 3 bases and J 6 bases; nucleotides not matched to a gene: 3. CDR3 loop: CASSDSGGHEKLFF. CDR3 nucleotides: TGCGCCAGCAGTGACTCAGGGGGCCATGAAAAACTGTTTTTT.

The genes are TRBV11-1 and TRBJ2-2; 10 positions match TRBD2. The CDR3 has 18 amino acids. V lost 5 bases and J lost 5; bases outside the gene matches: 14. Germline CDR1 is SGHAT and CDR2 is FQDESV (reference sequence). As DNA, the CDR3 is TGTGCCAGCAGCAGCAGGTCCCCTAGCGGGGGAGGGACCGGGGAGCTGTTTTTT. It codes for CASSSRSPSGGGTGELFF.

This chain links TRBV6-1 with TRBJ1-6; 10 nucleotides align to TRBD1. Germline CDR1 is MNHNS and CDR2 is SASEGT. CDR3 length equals 13 residues. V was pared by 6 bases and J by 7 bases, with 0 bases of the junction left unmatched. The CDR3 DNA reads TGTGCCAGCAGGGGACAGGGGAATTCACCCCTCCACTTT. Amino acid sequence: CASRGQGNSPLHF.

The chain couples TRBV19 to TRBJ1-2; perhaps TRBD1 as D (5 bases). Germline V CDR1 and CDR2: LNHDA, SQIVND (reference sequence). Deletions cut 1 base from V and 8 bases from J, with 14 bases between. CDR3 length: 14 amino acids. CDR3 in DNA: TGTGCCAGTAGTATAGCCCCAGGGTTTGAAGGCTACACCTTC. Translated: CASSIAPGFEGYTF.

The V and J genes are TRBV19 and TRBJ1-5; D possibly corresponds to TRBD1 (5 bases). The length of the CDR3 is 15 residues. V was shortened by 1 base and J by 4 bases, with 11 bases between the two germline ends. Looked up from germline, CDR1 is LNHDA and CDR2 is SQIVND (reference sequence). In DNA form, the CDR3 reads TGTGCCAGTAGTATAGCGGACGAGGGGAATCAGCCCCAGCATTTT. This sequence encodes CASSIADEGNQPQHF.

This clone has only one observation. The rearrangement uses TRBV11-3 and TRBJ2-3; D is unresolved. CDR3 length: 13 residues. Germline loops: CDR1 SGHNT, CDR2 YENEEA. V was cut by 1 base and J by 11 bases, with 13 bases left in between. The CDR3 DNA reads as TGTGCCAGCAGCTTAGGTATGGCAGGCCGGCAGTATTTT. It specifies CASSLGMAGRQYF.

This clone has a handful of counts. V usage is TRBV2 and J usage is TRBJ2-2; D perhaps matches TRBD1 (5 bases). The V end lost 6 bases, the J end lost 6 bases, and 17 bases lay between the germline ends. Germline V gene data show CDR1 as SNHLY and CDR2 as FYNNEI. This CDR3 spans 15 amino acids. This chain's CDR3 is CASRIEPQGPGELFF. The DNA for the CDR3 is TGTGCCAGCAGAATCGAACCTCAGGGCCCCGGGGAGCTGTTTTTT. The entire variable domain, with the rest obtained from reference TRBV2 and TRBJ2-2, is as follows: EPEVTQTPSHQVTQMGQEVILRCVPISNHLYFYWYRQILGQKVEFLVSFYNNEISEKSEIFDDQFSVERPDGSNFTLKIRSTKLEDSAMYFCASRIEPQGPGELFFGEGSRLTVL.